A single sample gave rise to the 3 T cell receptor beta chains below, sequenced in a study of blood T cells in healthy people across ages. A sample-barcoded 5' primer and a J-beta primer mix were used in a second PCR of roughly 7 to 12 cycles. MiXCR, applied by TCRdb to the 5' RACE reads, yields one record per CDR3 protein. The sample lists around 970,000 distinct CDR3 sequences, roughly 51% seen once, with around a fifth in the top ten. Sequencing was done on a sample of blood. The receptors come from a woman aged 60-70 years in good health.

The rearrangement uses TRBV12-3 or TRBV12-4 and TRBJ2-2; maybe TRBD2 (5 bases). V shed 5 bases and J shed 6 bases, with 22 bases lying between them. This CDR3 is built from 17 residues. This chain's CDR3 is CASSTRTHQYKAGELFF. The CDR3 DNA sequence: TGTGCCAGCAGTACACGGACTCACCAATATAAAGCCGGGGAGCTGTTTTTT.

The sample holds a few counts of this clonotype. The gene calls are TRBV24-1 and TRBJ2-4; D call uncertain. With 1 base removed from V and 3 bases from J, the gap between germline ends came to 12 bases. Germline V lookup: CDR1 KGHDR, CDR2 SFDVKD. This CDR3 has 16 residues. The CDR3: CATSDFQAQLKNIQYF. CDR3 sequence (DNA): TGTGCCACCAGTGATTTTCAAGCGCAACTCAAAAACATTCAGTACTTC.

V and J are TRBV20-1 and TRBJ2-7, with D maybe TRBD1 (5 bases). This CDR3 has 15 residues. Germline lookup yields CDR1 DFQATT and CDR2 SNEGSKA (reference sequence). With 1 base removed from V and 1 base from J, the gap between germline ends came to 14 bases. For the CDR3, the DNA is TGCAGTGCTAGAGTTGAGGACACCGCTTCCTACGAGCAGTACTTC. Its translation: CSARVEDTASYEQYF.